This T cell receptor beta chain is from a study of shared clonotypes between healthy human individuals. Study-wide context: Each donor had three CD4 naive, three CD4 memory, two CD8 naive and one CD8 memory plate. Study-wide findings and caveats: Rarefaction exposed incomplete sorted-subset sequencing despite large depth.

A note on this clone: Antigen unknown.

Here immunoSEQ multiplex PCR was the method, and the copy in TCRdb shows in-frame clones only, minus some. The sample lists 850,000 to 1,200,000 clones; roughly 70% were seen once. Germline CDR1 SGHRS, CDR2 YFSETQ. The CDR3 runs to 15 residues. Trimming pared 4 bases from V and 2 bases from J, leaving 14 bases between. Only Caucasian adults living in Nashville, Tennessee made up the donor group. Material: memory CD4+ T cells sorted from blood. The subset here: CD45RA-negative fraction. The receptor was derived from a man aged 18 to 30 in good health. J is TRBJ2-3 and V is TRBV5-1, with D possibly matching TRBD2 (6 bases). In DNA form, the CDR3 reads TGCGCCAGCAGCCAAGGGCGGGGCAACACAGATACGCAGTATTTT. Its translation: CASSQGRGNTDTQYF.